Presented here are 9 T cell receptor beta chains from one specimen sequenced in a study of glioma-infiltrating T cells. Amplification of TCR alpha and beta CDR3 regions from RNA used iRepertoire nested multiplex PCR. MiXCR, run by TCRdb on the multiplex PCR reads, gives a single entry per CDR3 protein. The sample lists under 130,000 distinct CDR3 sequences; 25% to 30% were seen once. Sequencing was performed on glioma tissue, nonneoplastic brain tissue, or PBMCs (not recorded which). The receptors were sampled from a human donor with low-grade glioma or glioblastoma, undergoing nonglioma brain surgery, or in good health (not recorded which).

With respect to this clonotype: Possible read error: a much larger clone is one base away. The gene calls are TRBV19 and TRBJ1-1, with D possibly TRBD1 on 5 matching bases. CDR3 length: 15 amino acids. CDR1 LNHDA and CDR2 SQIVND come from the germline V gene (reference sequence). The V end was cut by 5 bases, the J end by 4 bases, with 17 bases between. The CDR3 reads CASSPEQVTGTEAFF. The CDR3 nucleotides are TGTGCCAGTAGTCCTGAACAGGTAACGGGCACTGAAGCTTTCTTT.

This clonotype has ten or more counts. The chain joins TRBV15 to TRBJ1-1; D gene uncertain. The CDR3 has 13 amino acids. Germline-derived CDR1 and CDR2 are LNHNV and YYDKDF (reference sequence). V dropped 0 bases and J dropped 9 bases, with 11 bases sitting between them. The chain's CDR3 is CATSRDKNRKAFF. The CDR3 DNA is TGTGCCACCAGCAGAGATAAGAACAGAAAAGCTTTCTTT.

A few counts support this clonotype. The gene calls are TRBV4-3 and TRBJ1-2; D might be TRBD1 (5 bases). This CDR3 spans 14 amino acids. V dropped 3 bases and J dropped 5 bases, with 13 bases sitting between them. CDR1 is LGHNA and CDR2 is YSLEER in the germline V gene. The CDR3 spells CASSHQSGPYGYTF. The DNA for the CDR3 is TGCGCCAGCAGCCATCAGTCGGGGCCATATGGCTACACCTTC.

The table lists this clonotype with a count of one. This chain joins TRBV2 and TRBJ1-1; possible D gene TRBD1, 5 bases. Germline CDR1 SNHLY, CDR2 FYNNEI. Trimming took off 6 bases at V and 4 bases at J, with 12 bases between the two ends. This CDR3 contains 13 residues. CDR3 region: CASRFQGGTEAFF. DNA for the CDR3: TGTGCCAGCAGATTCCAGGGAGGCACTGAAGCTTTCTTT.

In this sample, this clonotype turned up many times. The V call is TRBV20-1, the J call TRBJ2-7, with 9 bases fitting TRBD1. The V gene end was trimmed by 2 bases and the J gene end by 2 bases; junction bases not matched to a gene: 7. Germline CDR1 is DFQATT and CDR2 is SNEGSKA (reference sequence). The CDR3 is made up of 15 amino acids. As DNA, the CDR3 is TGCAGTGCTAGAATACAGGGGGCCCCAGCCTACGAGCAGTACTTC. Its protein is CSARIQGAPAYEQYF.

This clonotype was picked up a small number of times. The V gene is TRBV7-9, the J gene TRBJ2-7, with 7 bases identical to TRBD2. V dropped 1 base and J dropped 0; count of bases not matched to a gene: 6. Germline V CDR1 and CDR2: SEHNR, FQNEAQ (reference sequence). The CDR3 is 16 amino acids. CDR3 nucleotide sequence: TGTGCCAGCAGCTTAGGGGGGGGAGGGTTCTCCTACGAGCAGTACTTC. Its protein is CASSLGGGGFSYEQYF.

Turning to this clonotype: A junction end diverges from the germline sequence, so it may reflect a read error. The rearrangement joins TRBV28 to TRBJ1-5; a possible D gene is TRBD1 (5 bases). Germline values: CDR1 MDHEN, CDR2 SYDVKM. The CDR3 loop spans 14 amino acids. The CDR3, as DNA: TGTGACAGCATCCCGGGGGGGAGAGTGGGGCCCCAGCATTTT. It is translated as CDSIPGGRVGPQHF.

The table lists this clonotype with many counts. The J gene is TRBJ2-3, the V gene TRBV7-3; D unclear. The CDR3 length is 14 residues. The germline V gene encodes CDR1 SGHTA and CDR2 FQGTGA. Trimming left V 5 bases short and J 5 bases short, with 14 bases between. Here the CDR3 DNA reads TGTGCCAGCAGCCCGGGCGTTCGTAAAGATACGCAGTATTTT. Amino acid sequence: CASSPGVRKDTQYF. Full variable domain (missing parts from reference TRBV7-3 and TRBJ2-3): GAGVSQTPSNKVTEKGKYVELRCDPISGHTALYWYRQSLGQGPEFLIYFQGTGAADDSGLPNDRFFAVRPEGSVSTLKIQRTERGDSAVYLCASSPGVRKDTQYFGPGTRLTVL.

This clonotype was observed many times. This chain links TRBV6-1 with TRBJ2-1; 8 bases line up with TRBD1. The CDR3 is 15 amino acids. V shed 8 bases, J shed 8 bases, and the junction held 14 bases outside the gene matches. Germline V gene data show CDR1 as MNHNS and CDR2 as SASEGT. In DNA, the CDR3 is TGTGCCAGCGGATGGCAGGGGGCGAGGGGCGATGAGCAGTTCTTC. It codes for CASGWQGARGDEQFF.